These 18 T cell receptor beta chains were sequenced from one sample in a study of blood T cell repertoires in COVID-19. Profiled with immunoSEQ multiplex PCR; TCRdb holds only in-frame clones, not every one. The data contain about 500,000 clones, 85% to 90% of them seen just once; the ten biggest clones take up roughly 8%. The specimen was peripheral blood. The receptor set was obtained from a woman between 50 and 59 years old with COVID-19, enrolled during active disease.

The chain carries TRBV11-2 and TRBJ1-5; TRBD1 might be the D (6 bases). Germline V lookup: CDR1 SGHAT, CDR2 FQNNGV. V was clipped by 5 bases and J by 5 bases, with 7 bases between them. CDR3 size: 12 residues. CDR3 residues: CASSPGDQPQHF. CDR3 bases: TGTGCCAGCAGCCCAGGGGATCAGCCCCAGCATTTT.

The rearrangement links TRBV24-1 to TRBJ1-1; the D gene is possibly TRBD1 (6 bases). The V and J ends lost 5 bases and 8 bases respectively, with 8 bases between them. The CDR3 loop spans 11 amino acids. Germline CDR1 is KGHDR and CDR2 is SFDVKD. CDR3 sequence (DNA): TGTGCCACCAGTGGAGACAGGGAAGCTTTCTTT. It specifies CATSGDREAFF.

For this clone: This may come from a read error, since a much larger clone is one base off. As DNA, the CDR3 is TGTGCCAGCAGTGAGGACAGGGCGGCCGGGGAGCTGTTTTTT. Translation gives CASSEDRAAGELFF. This chain joins TRBV2 and TRBJ2-2; 8 nucleotides agree with TRBD1. CDR1 and CDR2 (germline): SNHLY, FYNNEI. The CDR3 consists of 14 residues. V was pared by 3 bases and J by 6 bases, with 3 bases of the junction left unmatched.

The V gene is TRBV21-1, the J gene TRBJ2-2; TRBD2, the D gene given by the table, was not confirmed from the DNA. TRBV21-1 is termed a pseudogene. The CDR3 is made up of 14 amino acids. For the CDR3, the DNA is TGTGCCAGCAGCAACATTCGGGGGGCCGGGGAGCTGTTTTTT. Translation: CASSNIRGAGELFF.

The chain recombines TRBV29-1 with TRBJ1-2; 10 nucleotides line up with TRBD1. The germline CDR1 and CDR2 sequences are SQVTM and ANQGSEA. Losses at the gene ends were 4 bases for V and 7 bases for J; bases not matched to a gene: 9. This CDR3 is 14 amino acids long. CDR3 protein: CSVATGTGEGGYTF. CDR3 DNA sequence: TGCAGCGTTGCCACCGGGACAGGGGAGGGTGGCTACACCTTC.

The chain carries TRBV10-2 and TRBJ1-2, with 7 positions matching TRBD1. CDR3 length equals 13 residues. V lost 5 bases and J lost 7; bases outside the gene matches: 7. CDR1 WSHSY and CDR2 SAAADI come from the germline V gene. CDR3 in amino acids: CASSLDRSGGYTF. For the CDR3, the DNA is TGCGCCAGCAGTCTGGACAGGTCAGGTGGCTACACCTTC.

A single count supports this clone. V is TRBV10-1 and J is TRBJ2-1; D possibly corresponds to TRBD2 (6 bases). CDR3 length: 14 amino acids. Trimming stripped 0 bases from V and 5 bases from J, with 8 bases between. Germline CDR1 and CDR2: WNHNN and SYGVQD (reference sequence). CDR3 protein: CASSESRGNNEQFF. CDR3 DNA sequence: TGCGCCAGCAGTGAGTCGCGGGGAAACAATGAGCAGTTCTTC.

The chain couples TRBV9 to TRBJ1-5, with D unresolved. CDR1 is SGDLS, CDR2 YYNGEE, per germline. The CDR3 contains 15 residues. The V and J ends lost 0 bases and 5 bases respectively, with 12 bases between them. CDR3 amino acids: CASSVDPTPDQPQHF. The DNA for the CDR3 is TGTGCCAGCAGCGTAGACCCCACGCCGGATCAGCCCCAGCATTTT. Variable domain in full (rest from reference TRBV9 and TRBJ1-5): DSGVTQTPKHLITATGQRVTLRCSPRSGDLSVYWYQQSLDQGLQFLIQYYNGEERAKGNILERFSAQQFPDLHSELNLSSLELGDSALYFCASSVDPTPDQPQHFGDGTRLSIL.

V usage is TRBV6-1 and J usage is TRBJ2-3; 10 nucleotides agree with TRBD2. Germline values: CDR1 MNHNS, CDR2 SASEGT. The CDR3 has 18 amino acids. V shed 2 bases and J 5 bases; nucleotides not matched to a gene: 13. The CDR3 coding sequence is TGTGCCAGCAGTGAACCTCGTACGGCTAGCGGGGGAGTAGATACGCAGTATTTT. It encodes CASSEPRTASGGVDTQYF.

The chain employs TRBV7-6 and TRBJ2-3, with 16 bases identical to TRBD2. The V gene's germline CDR1 is SGHVS and CDR2 FNYEAQ. Trimming cost V 5 bases and J 8 bases; bases outside gene matches: 7. CDR3 size: 16 residues. The CDR3 loop reads CASSPGTSGGVGTQYF. CDR3 nucleotides: TGTGCCAGCAGCCCCGGGACTAGCGGGGGGGTAGGTACGCAGTATTTT.

CDR3 in DNA: TGTGCCAGCAGCTATCCGGTGTCGGGGGAAGGAGGGGAGCAGTTCTTC. It codes for CASSYPVSGEGGEQFF. The chain links TRBV13 to TRBJ2-1; TRBD2 might be the D (6 bases). CDR1 is PRHDT, CDR2 FYEKMQ, per germline (reference sequence). This CDR3 comprises 16 residues. V was shortened by 4 bases and J by 10 bases, with 23 bases between the two germline ends.

The rearrangement links TRBV2 to TRBJ2-3, with D tentatively TRBD2 (6 bases). The germline V gene encodes CDR1 SNHLY and CDR2 FYNNEI. This CDR3 is built from 14 residues. V was shortened by 1 base and J by 9 bases, with 14 bases between the two germline ends. The CDR3 DNA follows: TGTGCCAGCAGTGAAGGTTCCGGGGGAGGAACGCAGTATTTT. Protein product: CASSEGSGGGTQYF.

To note about this clone: The same CDR3 can be traced to other DNA sequences in this sample. The chain joins TRBV12-3 or TRBV12-4 to TRBJ1-1, with D unresolved. V lost 3 bases to trimming and J lost 5 bases, with 7 bases between them. CDR3 length: 12 residues. CDR3 residues: CASSFGGTEAFF. The CDR3 DNA reads as TGTGCCAGCAGTTTCGGAGGGACTGAAGCTTTCTTT.

The V gene is TRBV12-3 or TRBV12-4, the J gene TRBJ1-1, with D maybe TRBD1 (5 bases). CDR3 length: 12 residues. Trimming removed 1 base at V and 11 bases at J, with 11 bases between. The CDR3 DNA is TGTGCCAGCAGTTTAGAGGCAGGGCAGGCTTTCTTT. It translates to CASSLEAGQAFF.

This chain uses TRBV6-6 with TRBJ1-4, with 7 bases fitting TRBD1. This CDR3 contains 13 residues. J gave up 3 bases and V 11 bases, and 6 bases lay outside the gene matches. Germline lookup yields CDR1 MNHNY and CDR2 SVGAGI (reference sequence). The CDR3 DNA is TGTGCCGGCAACAGGGGTGCTAATGAAAAACTGTTTTTT. Protein: CAGNRGANEKLFF.

The chain is built from TRBV11-3 and TRBJ1-2; 11 nucleotides align to TRBD1. The CDR3 covers 15 residues. With 9 bases clipped from V and 0 bases from J, the junction kept 6 bases outside the gene matches. Per the germline V gene, CDR1 is SGHNT and CDR2 is YENEEA. The CDR3 region has the DNA TGTGCCAGGCGGACAGGGGGCATGACTAACTATGGCTACACCTTC. Its translation: CARRTGGMTNYGYTF.

The rearrangement joins TRBV5-6 to TRBJ2-2; TRBD1 might be the D (6 bases). Trimming removed 0 bases from V and 4 bases from J, with 10 bases in between. The CDR3 sequence is 15 residues long. CDR1 is SGHDT, CDR2 YYEEEE, per germline. This chain's CDR3 is CASSLGTDPTGELFF. The CDR3 DNA follows: TGTGCCAGCAGCTTGGGGACAGATCCCACCGGGGAGCTGTTTTTT.

CDR3 residues: CASSVEVSTEAFF. The CDR3 DNA reads TGCGCCAGCAGTGTAGAGGTCTCTACTGAAGCTTTCTTT. The J gene is TRBJ1-1, the V gene TRBV10-2; D ambiguous. Germline V gene sequence: CDR1 WSHSY, CDR2 SAAADI. V was shortened by 4 bases and J by 5 bases, with 11 bases between the two germline ends. This CDR3 has 13 residues.